Following are 30 T cell receptor beta chains from one sample sequenced in a study of T cells in Graves' hyperthyroidism and ophthalmopathy. What was amplified from RNA transcripts were TCR beta CDR3 regions. First-round RT-PCR targeting the TCR CDR3 was performed with the HTBI primer set. Each CDR3 protein is one row after TCRdb ran MiXCR on the multiplex PCR reads. The sample has 600,000 to 850,000 distinct CDR3 sequences; approximately 19% are singletons. The sample comprised blood. These TCRs come from a woman aged 50 to 60 with Graves' hyperthyroidism that later progressed to Graves' ophthalmopathy.

A few counts support this clonotype. This may be a read error: a much more frequent sequence differs by one nucleotide. Without the conserved terminal phenylalanine or tryptophan, this CDR3 likely stems from a read error. Here the CDR3 reads CASKPGGADTQYL. CDR3 coding DNA: TGTGCCAGCAAACCCGGAGGTGCAGATACGCAGTATCTT. This chain joins TRBV2 and TRBJ2-3, with a weak D call TRBD2 (5 bases). Between the trimmed V and J ends, which lost 7 bases and 4 bases, there was a span of 12 bases. CDR3 length equals 13 residues. Looked up from germline, CDR1 is SNHLY and CDR2 is FYNNEI.

The chain joins TRBV27 to TRBJ2-7; D is unresolved. Trimming shortened V by 2 bases and J by 3 bases, and 11 bases separated the two germline ends. The CDR3 runs to 14 residues. Germline lookup yields CDR1 MNHEY and CDR2 SMNVEV (reference sequence). The CDR3 region has the DNA TGTGCCAGCAGTTTAGCGGATGCCTACTACGAGCAGTACTTC. Its translation is CASSLADAYYEQYF.

The gene calls are TRBV29-1 and TRBJ1-1, with D possibly matching TRBD1 (6 bases). Germline values: CDR1 SQVTM, CDR2 ANQGSEA. The CDR3 totals 13 residues. V gave up 1 base and J gave up 7 bases, with 13 bases separating them. CDR3 residues: CSVEVTGTYEAFF. The CDR3 DNA follows: TGCAGCGTTGAAGTCACAGGGACATATGAAGCTTTCTTT.

The V gene is TRBV5-1, the J gene TRBJ2-7; D unresolved. The CDR3 is 16 amino acids. CDR1 and CDR2 from the germline V gene are SGHRS and YFSETQ. Trimming pared 1 base from V and 2 bases from J, leaving 16 bases between. CDR3 sequence: CASSLIGTGGAYEQYF. The CDR3 DNA sequence: TGCGCCAGCAGCTTGATAGGAACCGGTGGGGCCTACGAGCAGTACTTC.

As for this clonotype: A much larger clone sits a single nucleotide away, making a read error possible. V is TRBV6-5 and J is TRBJ1-2; no clear D. The CDR3 has 14 residues. The V end lost 4 bases, the J end lost 3 bases, and 12 bases lay between the germline ends. In germline, CDR1 is MNHEY, CDR2 SVGAGI. The CDR3 sequence is CASSCLDWDYGYTF. CDR3 bases: TGTGCCAGCAGTTGCCTAGACTGGGACTATGGCTACACCTTC.

V is TRBV6-1 and J is TRBJ2-2; no clear D. V was pared by 4 bases and J by 0 bases, with 9 bases between. The germline V gene encodes CDR1 MNHNS and CDR2 SASEGT. There are 15 residues in the CDR3. CDR3 protein: CASSATDANTGELFF. CDR3 nucleotide sequence: TGTGCCAGCAGTGCGACCGATGCGAACACCGGGGAGCTGTTTTTT.

The rearrangement joins TRBV19 to TRBJ1-1; TRBD1 matches at 9 bases. CDR3 length equals 14 residues. Germline-derived CDR1 and CDR2 are LNHDA and SQIVND (reference sequence). V shed 3 bases, J shed 6 bases, and the junction held 5 bases outside the gene matches. As DNA, the CDR3 is TGTGCCAGTAGTATCCCAGGACAGGGGCCTGAAGCTTTCTTT. Its protein is CASSIPGQGPEAFF.

The table lists this clonotype with a few counts. J is TRBJ2-1 and V is TRBV10-3; 8 bases align to TRBD2. The CDR3 spans 15 residues. The trim removed 4 bases at V and 4 bases at J, leaving 6 bases unmatched. The germline CDR1 and CDR2 sequences are ENHRY and SYGVKD. This chain's CDR3 is CAISGKAGEYNEQFF. The CDR3 DNA reads as TGTGCCATCAGTGGAAAAGCGGGGGAGTACAATGAGCAGTTCTTC.

This clonotype was recorded at least ten times. The chain uses TRBV20-1 and TRBJ2-1, with D possibly matching TRBD1 (6 bases). Deletions cut 6 bases from V and 8 bases from J, with 17 bases between. The germline V gene encodes CDR1 DFQATT and CDR2 SNEGSKA (reference sequence). The CDR3 runs 13 residues. CDR3 amino acids: CSARTDISYEQFF. The DNA for the CDR3 is TGCAGTGCCAGGACAGACATCAGTTATGAGCAGTTCTTC.

This sequence joins TRBV29-1 and TRBJ1-5; 7 bases map to TRBD1. The CDR3 is made up of 14 amino acids. CDR1 is SQVTM, CDR2 ANQGSEA, per germline. V gave up 6 bases and J gave up 5 bases; unmatched junction bases: 10. CDR3 DNA: TGCAGCGTAGACAGGGTGGGGGGGGATCAGCCCCAGCATTTT. It specifies CSVDRVGGDQPQHF.

The J gene is TRBJ2-5, the V gene TRBV2; 11 positions agree with TRBD1. The CDR3 has 14 amino acids. Germline CDR1 SNHLY, CDR2 FYNNEI. Trimming cost V 6 bases and J 4 bases; bases outside gene matches: 4. The CDR3 sequence is CASRRTGGLETQYF. CDR3 DNA: TGTGCCAGCAGGAGGACAGGGGGCTTAGAGACCCAGTACTTC.

The table lists this clonotype with a few counts. The chain employs TRBV4-2 and TRBJ2-2, with 8 bases identical to TRBD1. V shed 4 bases, J shed 0 bases, and the junction held 4 bases outside the gene matches. Germline V CDR1 and CDR2: LGHNA, YNFKEQ. The CDR3 totals 16 residues. CDR3 DNA: TGTGCCAGCAGCCCTGGACAGGGTACGAACACCGGGGAGCTGTTTTTT. Its translation is CASSPGQGTNTGELFF.

This clonotype was counted at least ten times. V is TRBV7-9 and J is TRBJ2-3; the D gene could be TRBD1 or TRBD2 (6 bases each). The ends were cut back, 1 base at V and 2 bases at J, with 13 bases in the middle. This CDR3 is 16 amino acids long. Germline V gives CDR1 SEHNR, CDR2 FQNEAQ (reference sequence). CDR3 region: CASSLVWGADTDTQYF. The CDR3 DNA follows: TGTGCCAGCAGCTTAGTCTGGGGGGCCGACACAGATACGCAGTATTTT.

This clonotype was counted many times. The chain links TRBV11-3 to TRBJ2-1; a possible D gene is TRBD2 (7 bases). The CDR3 contains 14 residues. V gave up 3 bases and J gave up 9 bases, with 15 bases separating them. Germline V gene lookup returns CDR1 SGHNT and CDR2 YENEEA. This chain's CDR3 is CASSFAGAPSEQFF. In DNA, the CDR3 is TGTGCCAGCAGCTTCGCGGGGGCTCCAAGTGAGCAGTTCTTC.

In this sample, this clonotype turned up many times. The chain has TRBV5-5 and TRBJ2-5, with D unresolved. CDR3 length equals 12 residues. The germline CDR1 and CDR2 sequences are SGHKS and YYEKEE (reference sequence). Trimming removed 4 bases from V and 5 bases from J, with 9 bases in between. CDR3 in DNA: TGTGCCAGCAGCAAACAAGGGGAGACCCAGTACTTC. Amino acids: CASSKQGETQYF.

The V gene is TRBV6-4, the J gene TRBJ1-5; the D gene is possibly TRBD1 (5 bases). Per the germline V gene, CDR1 is MRHNA and CDR2 is SNTAGT. The V and J ends lost 8 bases and 4 bases respectively, with 15 bases between them. The CDR3 length is 14 residues. The CDR3 region is CASGPAGSNQPQHF. CDR3 in DNA: TGTGCCAGCGGCCCAGCAGGGTCGAATCAGCCCCAGCATTTT.

This clonotype was counted many times. The chain couples TRBV11-2 to TRBJ1-1, with no clear D. V dropped 4 bases and J dropped 0 bases, with 9 bases sitting between them. The CDR3 has 14 amino acids. Per germline, CDR1 SGHAT and CDR2 FQNNGV. CDR3 DNA: TGTGCCAGCAGCTCCCGCCCCATGAACACTGAAGCTTTCTTT. This translates into CASSSRPMNTEAFF.

This clonotype has ten or more counts. The chain uses TRBV28 and TRBJ1-2; D gene unclear. Germline CDR1 is MDHEN and CDR2 is SYDVKM. The CDR3 consists of 13 residues. Trimming left V 5 bases short and J 6 bases short, with 13 bases between. The CDR3 DNA follows: TGTGCCAGCAGTGTAGACTGGGATGATGGCTACACCTTC. It codes for CASSVDWDDGYTF.

This clonotype was seen at least ten times. V is TRBV10-3 and J is TRBJ1-2; 8 positions match TRBD1. Germline V lookup: CDR1 ENHRY, CDR2 SYGVKD. The V gene end was trimmed by 3 bases and the J gene end by 4 bases; junction bases not matched to a gene: 7. The CDR3 totals 15 residues. Written as DNA, the CDR3 is TGTGCCATCAGTGAACCTTCTACAGGGGGCTATGGCTACACCTTC. It codes for CAISEPSTGGYGYTF.

This clonotype showed up many times. The chain has TRBV11-2 and TRBJ2-3; maybe TRBD1 (5 bases). Between the trimmed V and J ends, which lost 3 bases and 0 bases, there was a span of 22 bases. The CDR3 is 19 residues long. The germline V gene encodes CDR1 SGHAT and CDR2 FQNNGV. CDR3 coding DNA: TGTGCCAGCAGCTTTAGGGGCGCCCCGGGTCCACCAAGCACAGATACGCAGTATTTT. Protein: CASSFRGAPGPPSTDTQYF.

The J gene is TRBJ1-3, the V gene TRBV20-1, with D possibly TRBD1 on 5 matching bases. The CDR3 covers 14 residues. Germline V CDR1 and CDR2: DFQATT, SNEGSKA (reference sequence). Deletions cut 6 bases from V and 0 bases from J, with 12 bases between. CDR3 DNA sequence: TGCAGTGCGGAACAGGCGAGCTCTGGAAACACCATATATTTT. Encoded protein: CSAEQASSGNTIYF.

This clonotype was picked up a small number of times. The chain joins TRBV7-9 to TRBJ1-2; D perhaps matches TRBD1 (5 bases). The germline V gene has CDR1 SEHNR and CDR2 FQNEAQ (reference sequence). The CDR3 runs 15 residues. Trimming left V 1 base short and J 4 bases short, with 13 bases between. The CDR3 loop reads CASSLERGTTYGYTF. CDR3 nucleotides: TGTGCCAGCAGCTTAGAGAGGGGAACTACCTATGGCTACACCTTC.

In this sample, this clonotype turned up a few times. V and J are TRBV7-9 and TRBJ1-2, with 8 bases fitting TRBD1. The germline gives CDR1 SEHNR, CDR2 FQNEAQ (reference sequence). V shed 5 bases and J 8 bases; nucleotides not matched to a gene: 16. There are 16 residues in the CDR3. This CDR3 is CASSLTPMQGARGYTF. As DNA, the CDR3 is TGTGCCAGCAGCCTTACTCCGATGCAGGGGGCGCGGGGCTACACCTTC.

In its sample, this clonotype was seen a few times. The rearrangement links TRBV11-2 to TRBJ2-5; D may correspond to TRBD1 or TRBD2 (5 bases each). Trimming took off 5 bases at V and 5 bases at J, with 21 bases between the two ends. The CDR3 spans 16 residues. Per the germline V gene, CDR1 is SGHAT and CDR2 is FQNNGV. The CDR3, as DNA: TGTGCCAGCAGCCGCGCAGGGCAGGTCCGAGGGGAGACCCAGTACTTC. It yields the protein CASSRAGQVRGETQYF.

The chain combines TRBV9 with TRBJ2-1; TRBD2 is a possible D gene (6 bases). Looked up from germline, CDR1 is SGDLS and CDR2 is YYNGEE. Deletions cut 0 bases from V and 7 bases from J, with 14 bases between. This CDR3 comprises 15 residues. The CDR3 here is CASSVVGVGGNEQFF. The CDR3 DNA sequence: TGTGCCAGCAGCGTAGTGGGGGTAGGAGGGAATGAGCAGTTCTTC.

This clonotype was recorded many times. The chain carries TRBV6-1 and TRBJ1-1, with 11 bases identical to TRBD1. CDR1 and CDR2 (germline): MNHNS, SASEGT. The V and J ends lost 6 bases and 0 bases, in that order; junction bases with no gene match: 18. CDR3 length: 20 amino acids. Here the CDR3 DNA reads TGTGCCAGCAGACCTTCAGGATTGACCGGGACAGGGGGTTTGAACACTGAAGCTTTCTTT. Translated: CASRPSGLTGTGGLNTEAFF.

This clonotype appeared many times. The chain combines TRBV3-1 with TRBJ1-4; weak D call: TRBD1 (5 bases). CDR1 is LGHDT and CDR2 is YNNKEL in the germline V gene (reference sequence). Deletions cut 1 base from V and 8 bases from J, with 11 bases between. This CDR3 is 14 amino acids long. CDR3 protein: CASSQGREGEKLFF. The CDR3 coding sequence is TGTGCCAGCAGCCAAGGCAGGGAAGGCGAAAAACTGTTTTTT.

This clonotype appeared many times. The chain combines TRBV11-1 with TRBJ1-5, with D unresolved. Germline CDR1 is SGHAT and CDR2 is FQDESV (reference sequence). CDR3 length: 13 amino acids. V lost 3 bases and J 9 bases, leaving 12 bases between the germline ends. CDR3 protein: CASSFNPGRPQHF. In nucleotides, the CDR3 is TGTGCCAGCAGCTTTAATCCTGGACGGCCCCAGCATTTT.

The CDR3 DNA sequence: TGTGCCAGCAGCCCGCAGGGGAGGGGGTTCTATGGCTACACCTTC. Translating it yields CASSPQGRGFYGYTF. V and J are TRBV13 and TRBJ1-2, with D possibly being TRBD1 (6 bases). Trimming left V 5 bases short and J 4 bases short, with 17 bases between. Germline V gene lookup returns CDR1 PRHDT and CDR2 FYEKMQ (reference sequence). The CDR3 loop spans 15 amino acids.

This clonotype was seen a handful of times. The chain recombines TRBV5-1 with TRBJ2-1; D could derive from TRBD1 or TRBD2 (5 bases each). Deletions cut 0 bases from V and 4 bases from J, with 20 bases between. Germline loops: CDR1 SGHRS, CDR2 YFSETQ. The CDR3 extends over 18 amino acids. CDR3 loop: CASSLEDRGPLIYNEQFF. CDR3 coding DNA: TGCGCCAGCAGCTTGGAAGACAGAGGGCCTTTGATTTACAATGAGCAGTTCTTC.